One T cell receptor beta chain is described in this entry. Its antigen is unidentified. A much larger clone differs from this one at a single base, so this may be a read error. Germline V gene lookup returns CDR1 SGHDN and CDR2 FVKESK. CDR3 length: 13 residues. This sample was included in a study of shared clonotypes between healthy human individuals. Looking at the study overall: Donor ages ranged 18 to 49 years: a couple of women, a few men. General study results and limits: Blood alone was sampled, and tissue repertoires likely differ. In having few donors, the study represented limited genetic and exposure-history diversity.

Replicate PCRs run on unsorted PBMC used 300 ng DNA, which was approximately 30,000 T cell genomes. Some clones are missing from TCRdb's copy, which holds only in-frame ones; the method was immunoSEQ multiplex PCR. Of around 440,000 clones in the sample, 75% to 80% were seen once. This receptor was identified in a woman aged 40-49 years in good health. Some clones in this sample may be carry-over from other donors' samples. The sequencing input was PBMCs. This chain joins TRBV14 and TRBJ2-3, with D unresolved. CDR3 in amino acids: CTSSQDRRNTQYF. Written as DNA, the CDR3 is TGTACCAGCAGCCAAGATAGGAGAAATACGCAGTATTTT.